These 32 T cell receptor beta chains came from one sample sequenced in a study of shared clonotypes between healthy human individuals. Libraries were prepared by immunoSEQ multiplex PCR; TCRdb keeps only in-frame clonotypes and omits some of them. The sample consists of a few hundred thousand clones, around 87% of them appearing once. The sequencing sample was made of memory CD8+ T cells sorted from blood. Subset described: CD45RO+ cells pooled with CCR7-negative TemRA cells. These receptors were taken from a young man in good health.

The gene calls are TRBV29-1 and TRBJ2-1; possibly TRBD2 for D (5 bases). In germline, CDR1 is SQVTM, CDR2 ANQGSEA. V was trimmed by 4 bases and J by 3 bases, leaving 13 bases between them. This CDR3 has 14 residues. CDR3 sequence: CSVVGRANYNEQFF. In nucleotides, the CDR3 is TGCAGCGTTGTAGGGCGGGCTAACTACAATGAGCAGTTCTTC.

CDR3 coding DNA: TGCGCCAGCAGCCAGAAACGGACTAGCGGGATTTACAATGAGCAGTTCTTC. Translation: CASSQKRTSGIYNEQFF. V usage is TRBV4-3 and J usage is TRBJ2-1; TRBD2 agrees at 12 bases. Germline V gives CDR1 LGHNA, CDR2 YSLEER. The CDR3 extends over 17 amino acids. V lost 3 bases to trimming and J lost 4 bases; unmatched junction nucleotides: 7.

In DNA form, the CDR3 reads TGCGCCAGCAGCTACCGGACTAGCGGGGAAAACATTCAGTACTTC. This encodes CASSYRTSGENIQYF. This chain uses TRBV5-1 with TRBJ2-4, with 12 nucleotides matching TRBD2. Germline-derived CDR1 and CDR2 are SGHRS and YFSETQ. V was clipped by 3 bases and J by 5 bases; unmatched bases: 3. There are 15 residues in the CDR3.

The table lists this clone with a few counts. The chain carries TRBV21-1 and TRBJ2-7. TRBV21-1 is classified as a pseudogene. CDR3 length: 8 amino acids. DNA of the CDR3: TGTGCCAGCAGCATAGGTCACTTC. This sequence encodes CASSIGHF.

V is TRBV5-1 and J is TRBJ2-1; 11 bases fit TRBD2. This CDR3 region has 16 residues. The germline CDR1 and CDR2 sequences are SGHRS and YFSETQ. The V gene end was trimmed by 3 bases and the J gene end by 6 bases; junction bases not matched to a gene: 8. CDR3 DNA sequence: TGCGCCAGCAGCTCAACTAGCGGGGGTCCGGGCAATGAGCAGTTCTTC. It specifies CASSSTSGGPGNEQFF. The whole variable domain, filled in from reference TRBV5-1 and TRBJ2-1, reads KAGVTQTPRYLIKTRGQQVTLSCSPISGHRSVSWYQQTPGQGLQFLFEYFSETQRNKGNFPGRFSGRQFSNSRSEMNVSTLELGDSALYLCASSSTSGGPGNEQFFGPGTRLTVL.

J is TRBJ2-7 and V is TRBV5-1; TRBD1 matches 9 bases. Trimming took 0 bases from V and 5 from J; bases not matched to a gene: 6. This CDR3 comprises 15 residues. From germline, CDR1 is SGHRS and CDR2 YFSETQ. The CDR3 loop is CASSLAQGARDEQYF. The CDR3 region has the DNA TGCGCCAGCAGCTTGGCACAGGGGGCCCGTGACGAGCAGTACTTC.

The chain uses TRBV15 and TRBJ2-2, with 8 bases fitting TRBD1. Unmatched junction bases numbered 7, after V lost 2 bases and J lost 2 bases. The CDR3 spans 17 residues. Germline CDR1 LNHNV, CDR2 YYDKDF (reference sequence). The CDR3 is CATSRKPGQVNTGELFF. The CDR3 coding sequence is TGTGCCACCAGCAGAAAGCCGGGACAGGTTAACACCGGGGAGCTGTTTTTT.

On this clone: A read error may account for a junction end that differs from germline. The chain uses TRBV5-6 and TRBJ2-2, with 7 bases lining up with TRBD2. The CDR3 is 15 residues long. Germline V gene lookup returns CDR1 SGHDT and CDR2 YYEEEE. The CDR3 is CASSLGAGNAGELFF. The CDR3 DNA reads TGTGCCAGCAGCTTGGGAGCGGGGAACGCCGGGGAGCTGTTTTTT. The full variable domain, its missing parts supplied by reference TRBV5-6 and TRBJ2-2, is DAGVTQSPTHLIKTRGQQVTLRCSPKSGHDTVSWYQQALGQGPQFIFQYYEEEERQRGNFPDRFSGHQFPNYSSELNVNALLLGDSALYLCASSLGAGNAGELFFGEGSRLTVL.

The chain carries TRBV4-1 and TRBJ1-2; D not resolved. The CDR3 contains 13 residues. The germline V and J ends were trimmed by 0 bases and 4 bases, with 6 bases remaining between them. Germline CDR1 and CDR2: MGHRA and YSYEKL. CDR3 amino acids: CASSQDIGYGYTF. Here the CDR3 DNA reads TGCGCCAGCAGCCAAGATATTGGCTATGGCTACACCTTC.

The J gene is TRBJ2-2, the V gene TRBV7-8, with 11 bases matching TRBD1. Germline V gene lookup returns CDR1 SGHVS and CDR2 FQNEAQ. Trimming at V came to 5 bases and at J to 6 bases, leaving 5 bases not matched to a gene. The CDR3 has 15 amino acids. CDR3 in DNA: TGTGCCAGCAGCCTGCCGGGACAGGGGGCCGGGGAGCTGTTTTTT. This encodes CASSLPGQGAGELFF.

The chain couples TRBV7-9 to TRBJ2-7; 11 bases are a match to TRBD2. V lost 3 bases to trimming and J lost 6 bases; unmatched junction nucleotides: 1. Germline V lookup: CDR1 SEHNR, CDR2 FQNEAQ (reference sequence). The CDR3 sequence is 13 residues long. This chain's CDR3 is CASSFSGRGEQYF. The DNA for the CDR3 is TGTGCCAGCAGCTTTAGCGGGAGGGGCGAGCAGTACTTC.

This chain uses TRBV9 with TRBJ2-3, with D unresolved. Germline V lookup: CDR1 SGDLS, CDR2 YYNGEE. This CDR3 region has 15 residues. The V end was cut by 0 bases, the J end by 2 bases, with 10 bases between. CDR3 amino acids: CASSVESGFTDTQYF. The CDR3 DNA is TGTGCCAGCAGCGTAGAATCCGGCTTCACAGATACGCAGTATTTT.

The chain uses TRBV15 and TRBJ2-7; tentatively, D is TRBD1 (5 bases). The V and J ends lost 1 base and 3 bases respectively, with 7 bases between them. The CDR3 extends over 13 amino acids. Germline V gene data show CDR1 as LNHNV and CDR2 as YYDKDF (reference sequence). CDR3 amino acids: CATSRADSYEQYF. The CDR3 DNA is TGTGCCACCAGCAGAGCAGACAGCTACGAGCAGTACTTC.

The chain's CDR3 is CASSPGPLQPQHF. In nucleotides, the CDR3 is TGTGCCAGCAGTCCAGGACCCCTTCAGCCCCAGCATTTT. The chain joins TRBV6-1 to TRBJ1-5; unclear D gene. The germline V and J ends were trimmed by 5 bases and 6 bases, with 11 bases remaining between them. Germline V gives CDR1 MNHNS, CDR2 SASEGT. The CDR3 length is 13 residues.

V is TRBV5-1 and J is TRBJ2-7; unclear D gene. The V end lost 1 base, the J end lost 6 bases, and 8 bases lay between the germline ends. Germline V gene sequence: CDR1 SGHRS, CDR2 YFSETQ. This CDR3 is 12 amino acids long. The CDR3 region has the DNA TGCGCCAGCAGCTTGACAGAAGGCGAGCAGTACTTC. Amino acids: CASSLTEGEQYF.

The chain is built from TRBV27 and TRBJ2-7; 9 bases line up with TRBD1. Per germline, CDR1 MNHEY and CDR2 SMNVEV (reference sequence). V was clipped by 10 bases and J by 4 bases; unmatched bases: 8. The CDR3 is 13 amino acids. CDR3 sequence: CATRGTGIYEQYF. Here the CDR3 DNA reads TGTGCCACGAGGGGGACAGGGATTTACGAGCAGTACTTC.

V and J are TRBV27 and TRBJ2-3, with 8 bases lining up with TRBD2. This CDR3 contains 18 residues. CDR1 MNHEY and CDR2 SMNVEV come from the germline V gene (reference sequence). The V and J ends lost 5 bases and 0 bases, in that order; junction bases with no gene match: 13. CDR3 nucleotide sequence: TGTGCCAGCAGTCCGACCGCACTAGCGGCTCCCAGCACAGATACGCAGTATTTT. The encoded protein is CASSPTALAAPSTDTQYF.

The chain carries TRBV28 and TRBJ2-5; 8 nucleotides align to TRBD2. With V trimmed by 10 bases and J by 5 bases, 15 bases remained unmatched. The CDR3 length is 15 residues. CDR1 MDHEN and CDR2 SYDVKM come from the germline V gene. The CDR3 coding sequence is TGTGCCACCCAGCGGGGGCCATACCTCGGGGAGACCCAGTACTTC. Residues: CATQRGPYLGETQYF.

The chain links TRBV27 to TRBJ2-7; the D gene is possibly TRBD1 (6 bases). Deletions cut 4 bases from V and 4 bases from J, with 14 bases between. Germline CDR1 MNHEY, CDR2 SMNVEV (reference sequence). The CDR3 is 14 amino acids. The CDR3 sequence is CASSSPWTAYEQYF. The CDR3 DNA follows: TGTGCCAGCAGTTCTCCCTGGACAGCTTACGAGCAGTACTTC.

CDR3 in amino acids: CASSQLAGGPNEQFF. CDR3 bases: TGTGCCAGCAGTCAGCTAGCGGGAGGGCCGAATGAGCAGTTCTTC. The J gene is TRBJ2-1, the V gene TRBV6-6, with 12 bases identical to TRBD2. Trimming at V came to 5 bases and at J to 7 bases, leaving 6 bases not matched to a gene. Germline loops: CDR1 MNHNY, CDR2 SVGAGI (reference sequence). The CDR3 has 15 residues.

This chain joins TRBV4-1 and TRBJ2-7; D is unresolved. The length of the CDR3 is 14 residues. Trimming shortened V by 4 bases and J by 2 bases, and 12 bases separated the two germline ends. Looked up from germline, CDR1 is MGHRA and CDR2 is YSYEKL. CDR3 DNA: TGCGCCAGCAGCCCGTATACAGCAGCCTACGAGCAGTACTTC. Translation: CASSPYTAAYEQYF.

The rearrangement links TRBV9 to TRBJ2-7, with TRBD2 matching over 11 bases. Per the germline V gene, CDR1 is SGDLS and CDR2 is YYNGEE. The CDR3 has 18 residues. Germline trimming cut 3 bases from V and 6 bases from J; bases unmatched to any gene: 17. The CDR3 sequence: CASSEDPRGLAVISEQYF. The CDR3 region has the DNA TGTGCCAGCAGCGAGGATCCAAGGGGACTAGCGGTGATCTCCGAGCAGTACTTC.

The rearrangement joins TRBV5-1 to TRBJ2-7, with a tentative D call TRBD1 (6 bases). Trimming stripped 2 bases from V and 1 base from J, with 10 bases between. Per the germline V gene, CDR1 is SGHRS and CDR2 is YFSETQ. The CDR3 runs to 14 residues. CDR3 in amino acids: CASSLSQGSYEQYF. CDR3 DNA sequence: TGCGCCAGCAGCTTATCCCAGGGGTCCTACGAGCAGTACTTC.

This clone was counted only a few times. V gene TRBV29-1 combines with J gene TRBJ1-2; D not resolved. The V and J ends lost 3 bases and 3 bases respectively, with 8 bases between them. The CDR3 contains 12 residues. Germline loops: CDR1 SQVTM, CDR2 ANQGSEA. The DNA of the CDR3 is TGCAGCGTTGATACAGTCTACTATGGCTACACCTTC. Its protein product is CSVDTVYYGYTF.

This clone was counted between two and nine times. V gene TRBV5-6 combines with J gene TRBJ1-4; no clear D. Deletions cut 0 bases from V and 8 bases from J, with 11 bases between. CDR1 and CDR2 (germline): SGHDT, YYEEEE. This CDR3 region has 14 residues. CDR3 residues: CASSLGADGEKLFF. CDR3 bases: TGTGCCAGCAGCTTGGGAGCCGATGGGGAAAAACTGTTTTTT.

The rearrangement uses TRBV7-2 and TRBJ2-6; perhaps TRBD2 as D (6 bases). The V gene lost 8 bases and the J gene lost 4 bases, with 15 bases spanning the gap. Germline V CDR1 and CDR2: SGHTA, FQGNSA. The CDR3 runs 15 residues. The CDR3 reads CASGRLLLGANVLTF. The DNA of the CDR3 is TGTGCCAGCGGGAGGCTCCTATTAGGGGCCAACGTCCTGACTTTC.

V gene TRBV29-1 combines with J gene TRBJ2-7, with D possibly being TRBD1 (6 bases). The CDR3 contains 14 residues. The V gene lost 0 bases and the J gene lost 4 bases, with 13 bases spanning the gap. Germline CDR1 and CDR2: SQVTM and ANQGSEA. The CDR3 region has the DNA TGCAGCGTTGAAGACTCCGTAGGGGGATACGAGCAGTACTTC. As protein: CSVEDSVGGYEQYF.

This rearrangement joins TRBV10-3 to TRBJ1-1, with D uncertain. Trimming removed 6 bases at V and 3 bases at J, with 8 bases between. There are 12 residues in the CDR3. Germline CDR1 and CDR2: ENHRY and SYGVKD. The CDR3 spells CAIRAQDTEAFF. CDR3 in DNA: TGTGCCATCAGGGCGCAGGACACTGAAGCTTTCTTT.

The V call is TRBV28, the J call TRBJ1-1; 7 nucleotides line up with TRBD1. Germline CDR1 and CDR2: MDHEN and SYDVKM. The CDR3 length is 13 residues. The ends lost 2 bases at V and 4 bases at J; junction bases unmatched: 1. This CDR3 reads CASSLEGATEAFF. The CDR3 DNA reads as TGTGCCAGCAGTTTAGAGGGGGCCACTGAAGCTTTCTTT.

A remark on this clone: This CDR3 is also generated by other DNA sequences in the sample. V usage is TRBV29-1 and J usage is TRBJ2-1; D gene ambiguous. Per the germline V gene, CDR1 is SQVTM and CDR2 is ANQGSEA. With 4 bases removed from V and 7 bases from J, the gap between germline ends came to 5 bases. This CDR3 contains 10 residues. The CDR3 sequence: CSVGGNEQFF. CDR3 nucleotides: TGCAGCGTTGGGGGTAATGAGCAGTTCTTC.

The gene calls are TRBV27 and TRBJ2-3, with 7 bases that match TRBD2. V gave up 8 bases and J gave up 2 bases; unmatched junction bases: 10. The CDR3 covers 15 residues. CDR1 and CDR2 from the germline V gene are MNHEY and SMNVEV (reference sequence). CDR3 DNA sequence: TGTGCCAGCTCCTCCCGGGGGGATATCACAGATACGCAGTATTTT. Its protein is CASSSRGDITDTQYF.

The gene calls are TRBV27 and TRBJ2-3, with D possibly being TRBD2 (6 bases). Germline assignment: CDR1 MNHEY and CDR2 SMNVEV (reference sequence). The V and J ends lost 2 bases and 9 bases respectively, with 24 bases between them. The CDR3 runs to 17 residues. The CDR3 sequence: CASSLSGRGSLYSTQYF. The CDR3 region has the DNA TGTGCCAGCAGTTTAAGCGGCCGGGGGAGCCTCTATTCCACGCAGTATTTT.